This entry is about one T cell receptor beta chain. Its antigen remains unknown. The CDR3 does not end in the conserved phenylalanine or tryptophan, so this is likely a read error. Three rounds of nested PCR, following a modified ARM-PCR protocol, produced the TCRbeta library. MiXCR was run by TCRdb on the multiplex PCR reads, yielding one entry per CDR3 protein. Counted here are about 85,000 distinct CDR3 sequences, roughly two thirds occurring once; the ten biggest clones make up around 14%. The entry originates in a study of tumor and adjacent non-tumor tissue in lung cancer. Overall study results and limits: Tumor tissue had significantly higher TCR diversity than normal lung.

This CDR3 spans 17 amino acids. V lost 8 bases and J lost 2; bases outside the gene matches: 16. Looked up from germline, CDR1 is SGHAT and CDR2 is FQNNGV. RNA was extracted from bulk tissue without any cell sorting. This chain joins TRBV11-2 and TRBJ2-5; 8 bases line up with TRBD1. The TCR sequence derives from a man aged 70 or older with non-small cell lung cancer. The sequencing input was lung tumor tissue. The CDR3 coding sequence is TGTGCCAGCGGCTCGCGCGGACAGGGAAAGCGACAAGAGACCCAGTACTAC. It translates to CASGSRGQGKRQETQYY.